This record covers a single T cell receptor beta chain. Its antigen is not identified. This table comes from immunoSEQ multiplex PCR, and its TCRdb copy is limited to in-frame clones, with some not included. The sample lists 150,000 to 180,000 clones; just over 90% were seen once. Unmatched junction bases numbered 8, after V lost 3 bases and J lost 3 bases. The germline V gene encodes CDR1 KGHSY and CDR2 FQNENV. The CDR3 totals 16 residues. The sample originates from a study of T cell responses to AZD1222 COVID-19 vaccine. Study observations and caveats: Spike-specific TCR breadth and depth grew following two AZD1222 doses. Clonal diversity may have been underestimated in mostly white British donors. Recipients of AZD1222 seropositive at baseline numbered only 6 or 7.

The rearrangement links TRBV16 to TRBJ2-7; 10 nucleotides align to TRBD1. This clonotype was sampled from an adult in good health. The starting material was peripheral blood, obtained on day 0 of AZD1222 vaccination. The chain's CDR3 is CASSHGQGGGVYEQYF. In nucleotides, the CDR3 is TGTGCCAGCAGCCACGGACAGGGGGGAGGTGTCTACGAGCAGTACTTC.